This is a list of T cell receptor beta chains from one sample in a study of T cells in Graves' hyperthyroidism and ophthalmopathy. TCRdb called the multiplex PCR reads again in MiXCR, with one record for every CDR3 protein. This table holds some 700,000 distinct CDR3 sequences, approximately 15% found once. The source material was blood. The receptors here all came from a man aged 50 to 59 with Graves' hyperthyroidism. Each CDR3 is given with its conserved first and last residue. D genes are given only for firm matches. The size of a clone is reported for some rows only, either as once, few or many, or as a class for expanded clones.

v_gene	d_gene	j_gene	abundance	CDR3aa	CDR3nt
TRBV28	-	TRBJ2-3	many	CASGGDGETDTQYF	TGTGCCAGCGGGGGTGATGGGGAGACAGATACGCAGTATTTT
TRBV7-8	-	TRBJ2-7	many	CASSFSNEQYF	TGTGCCAGCAGCTTCAGTAACGAGCAGTACTTC
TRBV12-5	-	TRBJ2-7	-	CASGPPRGVYEQYF	TGTGCTAGTGGACCGCCCAGGGGAGTCTACGAGCAGTACTTC
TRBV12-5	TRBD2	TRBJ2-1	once	CASGLLAGGDYNEQFF	TGTGCTAGTGGACTACTAGCGGGAGGTGATTACAATGAGCAGTTCTTC
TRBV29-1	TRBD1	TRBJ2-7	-	CSVGGAGQGIYEQYF	TGCAGCGTTGGGGGGGCGGGACAGGGTATCTACGAGCAGTACTTC
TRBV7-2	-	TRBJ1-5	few	CASSSDRIYQPQHF	TGTGCCAGCAGCTCGGACAGAATTTATCAGCCCCAGCATTTT
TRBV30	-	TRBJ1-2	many	CAWSEFGYGYTF	TGTGCCTGGAGCGAGTTCGGCTATGGCTACACCTTC
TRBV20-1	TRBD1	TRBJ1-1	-	CSATGTGGVNTEAFF	TGCAGTGCCACCGGGACAGGGGGAGTGAACACTGAAGCTTTCTTT
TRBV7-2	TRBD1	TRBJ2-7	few	CASSGQGMGYEQYF	TGTGCCAGCAGCGGACAGGGGATGGGGTACGAGCAGTACTTC
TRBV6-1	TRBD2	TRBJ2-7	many	CATSSGTSGSGVNEQYF	TGTGCCACCTCCTCCGGGACTAGCGGGAGTGGTGTAAACGAGCAGTACTTC
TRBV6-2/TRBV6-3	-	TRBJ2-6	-	CASTPGGANVLTF	TGTGCCAGCACCCCTGGAGGGGCCAACGTCCTGACTTTC
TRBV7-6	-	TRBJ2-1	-	CASSQRDLNNEQFF	TGTGCCAGCAGCCAACGGGACTTGAACAATGAGCAGTTCTTC
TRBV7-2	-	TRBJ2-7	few	CASSLAFSSYEQYF	TGTGCCAGCAGCTTAGCCTTTTCTTCATACGAGCAGTACTTC
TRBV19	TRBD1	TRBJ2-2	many	CASAPLTGGWTGELFF	TGTGCCAGTGCCCCCCTAACAGGGGGTTGGACCGGGGAGCTGTTTTTT
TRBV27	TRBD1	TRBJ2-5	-	CASSEDRAGTQYF	TGTGCCAGCAGTGAGGACAGGGCGGGGACCCAGTACTTC
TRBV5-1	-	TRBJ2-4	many	CASSLDPGIRNIQYF	TGCGCCAGCAGCTTGGACCCAGGGATCCGTAACATTCAGTACTTC
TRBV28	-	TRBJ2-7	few	CASSLSGKSYEQYF	TGTGCCAGCAGCCTTTCAGGGAAATCCTACGAGCAGTACTTC
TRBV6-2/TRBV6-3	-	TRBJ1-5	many	CASSYFDNLSNQPQHF	TGTGCCAGCAGTTACTTCGACAATCTGAGCAATCAGCCCCAGCATTTT
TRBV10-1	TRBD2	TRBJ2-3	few	CASSELRELGDTQYF	TGCGCCAGCAGTGAATTGCGGGAGTTAGGAGATACGCAGTATTTT
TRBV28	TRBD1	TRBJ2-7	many	CASSRRNRGILYEQYF	TGTGCCAGCAGTCGCCGGAACAGGGGGATACTCTACGAGCAGTACTTC
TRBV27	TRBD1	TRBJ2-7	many	CASSLEGQGLGEQYF	TGTGCCAGCAGTTTAGAAGGACAGGGTCTCGGCGAGCAGTACTTC
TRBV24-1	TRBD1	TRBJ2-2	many	CATSDTGTGKAGELFF	TGTGCCACCAGTGATACCGGGACAGGGAAGGCCGGGGAGCTGTTTTTT
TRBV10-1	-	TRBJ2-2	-	CASRPSLGTGELFF	TGCGCCAGCCGACCGTCCCTGGGTACCGGGGAGCTGTTTTTT
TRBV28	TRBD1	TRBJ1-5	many	CASSSQTGANNQPQHF	TGTGCCAGCAGTTCTCAGACAGGGGCAAATAATCAGCCCCAGCATTTT
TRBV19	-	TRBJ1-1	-	CASRPQISNTEAFF	TGTGCCAGTAGGCCGCAAATATCGAACACTGAAGCTTTCTTT
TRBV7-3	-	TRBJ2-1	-	CASSLWVGRRACNEQFF	TGTGCCAGCAGCTTATGGGTCGGTAGGAGGGCCTGCAATGAGCAGTTCTTC
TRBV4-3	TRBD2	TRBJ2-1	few	CASSQTSGRTGEQFF	TGCGCCAGCAGCCAAACTAGCGGGCGAACCGGTGAGCAGTTCTTC
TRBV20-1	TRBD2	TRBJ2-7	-	CSAVSGRAREQYF	TGCAGTGCTGTAAGCGGGAGGGCCAGGGAGCAGTACTTC
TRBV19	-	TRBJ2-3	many	CAIGPGTADTQYF	TGTGCCATCGGGCCAGGGACGGCAGATACGCAGTATTTT
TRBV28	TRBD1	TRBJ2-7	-	CASSLSVQGARMYEQYF	TGTGCCAGCAGTTTATCCGTACAGGGGGCCCGGATGTACGAGCAGTACTTC
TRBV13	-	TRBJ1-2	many	CASSLEGGIIGYTF	TGTGCCAGCAGCTTAGAAGGGGGAATTATTGGCTACACCTTC
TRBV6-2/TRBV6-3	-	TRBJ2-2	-	CASGDSANTGELFF	TGTGCCAGCGGGGACTCGGCGAACACCGGGGAGCTGTTTTTT
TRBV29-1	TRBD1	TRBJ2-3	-	CSGRTGGGTDTQYF	TGCAGCGGTAGGACAGGGGGAGGAACAGATACGCAGTATTTT
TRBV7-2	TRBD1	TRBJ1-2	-	CASSLGFRGIEGYTF	TGTGCCAGCAGCTTAGGCTTCAGGGGGATTGAGGGCTACACCTTC
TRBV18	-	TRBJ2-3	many	CASYSTDTQYF	TGTGCCAGCTATAGCACAGATACGCAGTATTTT
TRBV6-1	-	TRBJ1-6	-	CASSKTPGKNELGSPLHF	TGTGCCAGCAGTAAAACCCCCGGGAAGAACGAGTTGGGTTCACCCCTCCACTTT
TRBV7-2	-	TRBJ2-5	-	CASSLARGAKTQYF	TGTGCCAGCAGCTTAGCACGGGGCGCAAAGACCCAGTACTTC
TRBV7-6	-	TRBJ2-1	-	CASSPQFKTSTKYNEQFF	TGTGCCAGCAGCCCACAATTTAAGACAAGCACAAAATACAATGAGCAGTTCTTC
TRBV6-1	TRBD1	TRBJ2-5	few	CASTIRQGQETQYF	TGTGCCAGCACCATTAGACAGGGCCAAGAGACCCAGTACTTC
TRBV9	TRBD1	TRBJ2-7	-	CASSVGQGRTYEQYF	TGTGCCAGCAGCGTAGGACAGGGGAGGACCTACGAGCAGTACTTC